This T cell receptor beta chain was documented in a study of blood T cell repertoires in COVID-19 (TCRdb year 2020). About the full investigation: The collaborator samples originated in the United States, Italy and Spain and spanned the acute and convalescent phases of COVID-19. The material from the prospective study consisted of cDNA or gDNA derived from T cells, B-cell-depleted T cells, or PBMCs. The dataset comprised deeply sampled blood TCRbeta repertoires from subjects exposed to, actively infected with, or recovered from COVID-19. The repertoires were made available in a free public database intended to serve as a resource for research on the immune response to SARS-CoV-2. The samples were drawn from two sources: the first 160 participants of the ongoing ImmuneRACE study, and 1,200 or so subjects contributed by 6 global collaborators. A de-identified subject ID, COVID-19 status, age in years and sex were almost always included in the sample metadata. Where available, HLA class I and class II types were obtained from metadata supplied by the sample provider rather than from assay-based typing. Here is what the overall study found, with its caveats: Clinical and demographic metadata were provided uncurated, with the amount varying by source and participant.

Concerning this clone itself: Its antigen target is currently unknown. No quality values exist for individual bases; no much larger clone is one base distant.

Collaborating institutions collected whole blood in K2EDTA tubes following their own protocols. Collaborator samples were shipped for TCRbeta analysis as frozen whole blood, isolated PBMCs, or DNA extracted from either sample type. TCRbeta CDR3 regions were amplified from genomic DNA using the immunoSEQ Assay, a bias-controlled multiplex PCR. In the original analysis: Within the assay, amplification of reference gene primers was used to estimate how many nucleated cells each sample contained. To quantify the absolute abundance of each unique TCRbeta CDR3 rearrangement, sequence reads were collapsed and filtered. For each sample, productive Simpson clonality was calculated as the square root of Simpson's diversity index across productive rearrangements. TCRdb holds this immuneACCESS table with in-frame rearrangements only. Some clones are missing; in checked studies, unresolved V genes explain under half, and the rest has no known cause. V, J and clone size reflect that table, while D and trimming were determined from the DNA. Within this sample are 450,000 to 500,000 clones, with 75% to 90% of them counted one time only. The top ten hold about 3% of the sample.

V is trimmed back by 5 bases and J by 5 bases, and the junction contains 13 bases that no gene match accounts for. The germline V gene gives CDR1 as MNHEY and CDR2 as SVGEGT. The CDR3 has 16 amino acids, counting the end cysteine and phenylalanine. Only the CDR3 region is kept as DNA, spanning 48 bases read in frame from base 1. Sample: peripheral blood. Recombination connected TRBV6-2 or TRBV6-3 to TRBJ2-5; 8 central nucleotides agree with TRBD1. The sequence was collected from a human donor in a cohort sampled during active COVID-19. The CDR3 reads CASSGGTGSIQETQYF. The sequenced DNA is TGTGCCAGCAGTGGGGGGACAGGATCCATCCAGGAGACCCAGTACTTC.